This T cell receptor beta chain is from a study of radiation and T cells in renal cell carcinoma. The time point is: blood 4 weeks post-SBRT, at nephrectomy. Noted treatment: 15 Gy SBRT to primary tumor, nephrectomy 4 weeks later. The protocol was immunoSEQ multiplex PCR, while the TCRdb copy is restricted to in-frame clones and leaves out a portion. The table lists 80,000 or so clones, 80% to 90% of them singletons, with more than 5.5% in the top ten. J gave up 3 bases and V 2 bases, and 6 bases lay outside the gene matches. The CDR3 is 16 residues long. In germline, CDR1 is MNHEY, CDR2 SMNVEV (reference sequence).

Sequences were derived from blood, sampled from a patient whose treatment included radiotherapy and nephrectomy. The receptor's source is a woman in her 70s with renal cell carcinoma. This chain uses TRBV27 with TRBJ2-2, with 7 bases fitting TRBD2. This CDR3 is CASSLGASGYTGELFF. The CDR3 DNA follows: TGTGCCAGCAGTTTAGGGGCTAGCGGCTACACCGGGGAGCTGTTTTTT.